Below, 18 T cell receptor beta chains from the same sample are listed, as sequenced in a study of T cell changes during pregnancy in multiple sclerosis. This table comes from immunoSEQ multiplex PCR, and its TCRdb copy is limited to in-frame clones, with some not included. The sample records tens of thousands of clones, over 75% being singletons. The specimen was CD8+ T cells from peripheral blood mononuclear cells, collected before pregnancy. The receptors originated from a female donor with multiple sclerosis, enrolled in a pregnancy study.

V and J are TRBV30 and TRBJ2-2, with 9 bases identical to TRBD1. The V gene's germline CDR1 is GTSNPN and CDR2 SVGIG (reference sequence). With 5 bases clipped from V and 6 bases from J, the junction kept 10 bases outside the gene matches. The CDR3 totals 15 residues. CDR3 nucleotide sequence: TGTGCCTGGGAATGGGGACAGGGAGTCCCCGGGGAGCTGTTTTTT. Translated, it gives CAWEWGQGVPGELFF.

CDR3 DNA sequence: TGTGCCAGCAGTGACTGGCTAGCTCTCAATGAGCAGTTCTTC. It encodes CASSDWLALNEQFF. The chain employs TRBV2 and TRBJ2-1, with D maybe TRBD2 (5 bases). Trimming shortened V by 3 bases and J by 6 bases, and 12 bases separated the two germline ends. This CDR3 region has 14 residues. Germline V gene data show CDR1 as SNHLY and CDR2 as FYNNEI.

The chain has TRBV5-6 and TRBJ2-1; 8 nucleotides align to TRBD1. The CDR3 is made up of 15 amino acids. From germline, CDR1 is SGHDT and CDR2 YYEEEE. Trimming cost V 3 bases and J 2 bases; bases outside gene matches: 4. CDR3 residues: CASSSDRVTYNEQFF. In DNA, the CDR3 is TGTGCCAGCAGCTCGGACAGGGTCACCTACAATGAGCAGTTCTTC.

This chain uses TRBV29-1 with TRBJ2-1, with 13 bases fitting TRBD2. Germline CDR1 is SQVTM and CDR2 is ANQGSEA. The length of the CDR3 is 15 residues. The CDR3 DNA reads TGCGGAGCTCCACTAGCGGGGGGGGTCTACAATGAGCAGTTCTTC. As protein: CGAPLAGGVYNEQFF.

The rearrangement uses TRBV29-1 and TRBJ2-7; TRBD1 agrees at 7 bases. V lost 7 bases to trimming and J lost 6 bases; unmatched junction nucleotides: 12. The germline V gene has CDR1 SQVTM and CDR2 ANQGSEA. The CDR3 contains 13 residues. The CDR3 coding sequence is TGCAGCGCCCTAACAGGGGACGATACCGAGCAGTACTTC. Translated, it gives CSALTGDDTEQYF.

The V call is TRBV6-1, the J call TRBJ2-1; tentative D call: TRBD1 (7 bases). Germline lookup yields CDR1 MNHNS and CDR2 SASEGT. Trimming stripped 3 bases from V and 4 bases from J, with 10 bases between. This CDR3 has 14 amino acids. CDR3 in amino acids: CASSDRGAYNEQFF. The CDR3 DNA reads TGTGCCAGCAGTGACAGGGGGGCTTACAATGAGCAGTTCTTC.

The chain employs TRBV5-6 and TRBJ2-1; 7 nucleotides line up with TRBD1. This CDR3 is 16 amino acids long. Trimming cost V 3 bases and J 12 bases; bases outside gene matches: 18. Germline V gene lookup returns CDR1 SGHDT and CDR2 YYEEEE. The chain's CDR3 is CASSWADRVRTRGQFF. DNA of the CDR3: TGTGCCAGCAGCTGGGCCGACAGGGTCCGGACGAGGGGGCAGTTCTTC.

The CDR3 DNA reads TGCGCCAGCAGCTTAACCGGGGATTTAAAAGAGCAGTACTTC. This translates into CASSLTGDLKEQYF. The V call is TRBV5-1, the J call TRBJ2-7, with D perhaps TRBD2 (5 bases). CDR3 length: 14 residues. Trimming cost V 2 bases and J 7 bases, with 16 bases left between them. The germline V gene encodes CDR1 SGHRS and CDR2 YFSETQ.

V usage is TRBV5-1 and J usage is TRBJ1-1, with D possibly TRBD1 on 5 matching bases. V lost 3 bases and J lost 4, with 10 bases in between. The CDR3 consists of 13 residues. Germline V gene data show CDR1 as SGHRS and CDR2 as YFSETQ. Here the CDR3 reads CASSSGGGTEAFF. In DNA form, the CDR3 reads TGCGCCAGCAGCTCCGGGGGGGGCACTGAAGCTTTCTTT.

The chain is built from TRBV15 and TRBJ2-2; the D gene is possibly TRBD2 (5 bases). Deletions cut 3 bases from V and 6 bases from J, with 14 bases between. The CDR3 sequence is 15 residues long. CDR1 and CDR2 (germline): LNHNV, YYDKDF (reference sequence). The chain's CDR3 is CATSSETSFPGELFF. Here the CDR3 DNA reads TGTGCCACCAGCAGCGAAACTAGTTTTCCCGGGGAGCTGTTTTTT.

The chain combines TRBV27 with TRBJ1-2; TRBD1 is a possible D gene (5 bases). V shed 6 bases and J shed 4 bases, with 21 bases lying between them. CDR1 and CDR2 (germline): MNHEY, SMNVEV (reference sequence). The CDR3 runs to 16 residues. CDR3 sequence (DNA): TGTGCCAGCAGCCCCAGCGCGGGGGAGACAGCCTATGGCTACACCTTC. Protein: CASSPSAGETAYGYTF.

The CDR3 is CAWKNRVSSYGYTF. In nucleotides, the CDR3 is TGTGCCTGGAAGAACAGGGTCTCCTCCTATGGCTACACCTTC. The rearrangement links TRBV30 to TRBJ1-2; a weak D match, TRBD1 (6 bases). Germline assignment: CDR1 GTSNPN and CDR2 SVGIG (reference sequence). This CDR3 comprises 14 residues. Trimming cost V 4 bases and J 4 bases, with 16 bases left between them.

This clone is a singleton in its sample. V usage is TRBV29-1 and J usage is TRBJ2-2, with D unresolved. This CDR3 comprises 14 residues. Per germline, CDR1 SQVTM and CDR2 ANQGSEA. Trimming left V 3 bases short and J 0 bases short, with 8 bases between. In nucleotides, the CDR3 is TGCAGCGTTGACGGAGTCGCGAACACCGGGGAGCTGTTTTTT. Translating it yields CSVDGVANTGELFF.

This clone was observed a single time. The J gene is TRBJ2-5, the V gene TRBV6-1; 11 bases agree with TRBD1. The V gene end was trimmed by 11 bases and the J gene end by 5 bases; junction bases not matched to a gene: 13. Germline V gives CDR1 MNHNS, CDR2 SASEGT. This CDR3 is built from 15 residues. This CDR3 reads CAASLGTGGGETQYF. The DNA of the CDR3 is TGTGCCGCAAGCTTAGGGACAGGGGGGGGTGAGACCCAGTACTTC.

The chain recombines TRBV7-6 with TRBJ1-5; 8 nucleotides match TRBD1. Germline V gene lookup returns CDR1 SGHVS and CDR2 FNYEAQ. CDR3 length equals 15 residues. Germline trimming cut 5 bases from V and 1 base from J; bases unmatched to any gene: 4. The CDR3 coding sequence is TGTGCCAGCAGCCCATGGACAGGGAGCAATCAGCCCCAGCATTTT. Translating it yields CASSPWTGSNQPQHF.

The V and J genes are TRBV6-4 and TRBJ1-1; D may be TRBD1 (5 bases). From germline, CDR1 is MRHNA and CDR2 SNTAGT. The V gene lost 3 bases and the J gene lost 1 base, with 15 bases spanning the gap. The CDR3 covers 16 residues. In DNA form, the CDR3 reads TGTGCCAGCAGTGAAAACCCGGGACTGAAGAACACTGAAGCTTTCTTT. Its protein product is CASSENPGLKNTEAFF.

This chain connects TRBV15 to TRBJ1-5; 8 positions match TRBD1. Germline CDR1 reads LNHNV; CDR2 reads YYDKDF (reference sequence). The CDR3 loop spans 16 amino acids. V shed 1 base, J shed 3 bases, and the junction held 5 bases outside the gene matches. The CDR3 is CATSRGPTGDNQPQHF. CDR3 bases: TGTGCCACCAGCAGAGGTCCGACAGGGGACAATCAGCCCCAGCATTTT. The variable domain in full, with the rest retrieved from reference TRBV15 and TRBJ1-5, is DAMVIQNPRYQVTQFGKPVTLSCSQTLNHNVMYWYQQKSSQAPKLLFHYYDKDFNNEADTPDNFQSRRPNTSFCFLDIRSPGLGDTAMYLCATSRGPTGDNQPQHFGDGTRLSIL.

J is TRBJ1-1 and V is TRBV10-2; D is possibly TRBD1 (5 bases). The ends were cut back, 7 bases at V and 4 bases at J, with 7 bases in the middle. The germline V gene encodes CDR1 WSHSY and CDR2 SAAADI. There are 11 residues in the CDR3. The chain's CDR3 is CASMGGTEAFF. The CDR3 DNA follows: TGCGCCAGCATGGGGGGCACTGAAGCTTTCTTT.